A single sample is the source of the 16 T cell receptor beta chains below, sequenced in a study of response to subunit inactivated influenza vaccine. Each CDR3 protein gets one entry after TCRdb re-called the RT-PCR reads with MiXCR. The repertoire holds 700,000 to 900,000 distinct CDR3 sequences, with 21% as singletons. The material was PBMCs from blood, obtained about 5 days after vaccination. The source of these receptors is a man aged 45-60 years who received an inactivated influenza vaccine.

The chain recombines TRBV6-2 or TRBV6-3 with TRBJ2-1, with 10 bases lining up with TRBD1. The germline CDR1 and CDR2 sequences are MNHEY and SVGEGT. The CDR3 is made up of 12 amino acids. The trim removed 4 bases at V and 16 bases at J, leaving 7 bases unmatched. CDR3 region: CASSSVGTGDFF. The CDR3 nucleotides are TGTGCCAGCAGTTCCGTGGGGACAGGGGACTTCTTC.

This rearrangement joins TRBV20-1 to TRBJ2-6, with 7 bases that match TRBD1. The CDR3 runs 15 residues. In germline, CDR1 is DFQATT, CDR2 SNEGSKA (reference sequence). The junction had 3 bases not matched to a gene; V was cut back by 4 bases and J by 0 bases. CDR3 residues: CSANRGSSGANVLTF. CDR3 nucleotides: TGCAGTGCTAACAGGGGAAGCTCTGGGGCCAACGTCCTGACTTTC.

The sample holds a few counts of this clonotype. The chain uses TRBV6-6 and TRBJ2-5; a possible D gene is TRBD2 (6 bases). V was cut by 6 bases and J by 4 bases, with 12 bases left in between. Germline loops: CDR1 MNHNY, CDR2 SVGAGI (reference sequence). CDR3 length: 13 residues. In DNA, the CDR3 is TGTGCCAGCAGCTACCTGGGGGGAGAGACCCAGTACTTC. It is translated as CASSYLGGETQYF.

The chain couples TRBV5-1 to TRBJ1-5; D call uncertain. Trimming left V 0 bases short and J 7 bases short, with 11 bases between. The CDR3 has 14 residues. Germline lookup yields CDR1 SGHRS and CDR2 YFSETQ. CDR3 in amino acids: CASSLVEAGQPQHF. The CDR3 DNA reads TGCGCCAGCAGCTTGGTGGAGGCCGGACAGCCCCAGCATTTT. Based on the CDR3 plus reference TRBV5-1 and TRBJ1-5, the full variable domain is KAGVTQTPRYLIKTRGQQVTLSCSPISGHRSVSWYQQTPGQGLQFLFEYFSETQRNKGNFPGRFSGRQFSNSRSEMNVSTLELGDSALYLCASSLVEAGQPQHFGDGTRLSIL.

The chain has TRBV16 and TRBJ2-7; 8 positions agree with TRBD2. The CDR3 spans 16 residues. Trimming took 8 bases from V and 9 from J; bases not matched to a gene: 21. Germline loops: CDR1 KGHSY, CDR2 FQNENV. The CDR3 is CASRGSGTPPDIGQYF. The CDR3 DNA is TGTGCCAGCCGGGGTAGCGGGACTCCTCCGGATATAGGGCAGTACTTC.

The chain recombines TRBV27 with TRBJ2-3; possible D gene TRBD1, 6 bases. In germline, CDR1 is MNHEY, CDR2 SMNVEV (reference sequence). This CDR3 is built from 18 residues. The germline V and J ends were trimmed by 2 bases and 1 base, with 19 bases remaining between them. The CDR3 protein is CASSLVATGKLGTDTQYF. The CDR3 DNA reads TGTGCCAGCAGTTTAGTCGCTACAGGGAAATTAGGCACAGATACGCAGTATTTT.

This sequence joins TRBV12-3 or TRBV12-4 and TRBJ1-1; D call uncertain. This CDR3 contains 12 residues. Trimming took off 7 bases at V and 1 base at J, with 7 bases between the two ends. CDR3 region: CASMRGNTEAFF. In DNA, the CDR3 is TGTGCCAGCATGCGAGGGAACACTGAAGCTTTCTTT.

This clonotype was detected only a few times. This chain uses TRBV29-1 with TRBJ2-3, with 7 bases lining up with TRBD2. Germline assignment: CDR1 SQVTM and CDR2 ANQGSEA. Trimming cost V 3 bases and J 7 bases; bases outside gene matches: 1. The CDR3 spans 11 residues. The CDR3 bases are TGCAGCGTTGAGGGGGGGAATACGCAGTATTTT. It translates to CSVEGGNTQYF.

This clonotype was seen repeatedly, ten times or more. V and J are TRBV2 and TRBJ1-2, with D uncertain. This CDR3 has 12 amino acids. Germline lookup yields CDR1 SNHLY and CDR2 FYNNEI. V dropped 4 bases and J dropped 4 bases, with 7 bases sitting between them. CDR3 DNA: TGTGCCAGCAGTGCCATCCTCTATGGCTACACCTTC. The encoded protein is CASSAILYGYTF. Complete variable domain (other parts from reference TRBV2 and TRBJ1-2): EPEVTQTPSHQVTQMGQEVILRCVPISNHLYFYWYRQILGQKVEFLVSFYNNEISEKSEIFDDQFSVERPDGSNFTLKIRSTKLEDSAMYFCASSAILYGYTFGSGTRLTVV.

The genes are TRBV12-3 or TRBV12-4 and TRBJ2-1; 7 bases are shared with TRBD1. V gave up 6 bases and J gave up 0 bases; unmatched junction bases: 5. This CDR3 comprises 15 residues. The CDR3 region is CASRSYRGSYNEQFF. The CDR3 region has the DNA TGTGCCAGCAGGTCTTACAGGGGCTCCTACAATGAGCAGTTCTTC.

The chain uses TRBV7-6 and TRBJ2-1; D unresolved. CDR3 length: 15 residues. V was clipped by 3 bases and J by 5 bases, with 14 bases between them. In germline, CDR1 is SGHVS, CDR2 FNYEAQ. The CDR3 DNA reads TGTGCCAGCAGCTTCGGAGCTTCTCCTAACAATGAGCAGTTCTTC. It translates to CASSFGASPNNEQFF.

The V call is TRBV20-1, the J call TRBJ1-1; D perhaps matches TRBD1 (6 bases). The CDR3 contains 12 residues. Trimming removed 5 bases from V and 6 bases from J, with 13 bases in between. Germline V lookup: CDR1 DFQATT, CDR2 SNEGSKA (reference sequence). The DNA of the CDR3 is TGCAGTGCTGCAAGGGGGGGGGCTGAAGCTTTCTTT. Amino acid sequence: CSAARGGAEAFF.

The genes are TRBV6-2 or TRBV6-3 and TRBJ2-3; no firm D call. The CDR3 totals 13 residues. V gave up 2 bases and J gave up 7 bases, with 10 bases separating them. Germline CDR1 and CDR2: MNHEY and SVGEGT. The DNA of the CDR3 is TGTGCCAGCAGTTACGCGAGTGTGAATACGCAGTATTTT. Protein sequence: CASSYASVNTQYF.

Only a few counts were recorded for this clonotype. The CDR3 loop is CSARLLGAETQYF. The CDR3 DNA follows: TGCAGTGCTAGATTGCTGGGGGCGGAGACCCAGTACTTC. This sequence joins TRBV20-1 and TRBJ2-5, with D possibly matching TRBD1 (6 bases). The germline gives CDR1 DFQATT, CDR2 SNEGSKA (reference sequence). V gave up 2 bases and J gave up 5 bases, with 12 bases separating them. The CDR3 contains 13 residues.

The V call is TRBV20-1, the J call TRBJ1-5; TRBD1 might be the D (6 bases). Looked up from germline, CDR1 is DFQATT and CDR2 is SNEGSKA (reference sequence). CDR3 length equals 12 residues. The V end was cut by 6 bases, the J end by 4 bases, with 10 bases between. CDR3 nucleotides: TGCAGTGCGAAACAGGGAAATCAGCCCCAGCATTTT. It specifies CSAKQGNQPQHF.

This chain joins TRBV6-1 and TRBJ2-7; D possibly corresponds to TRBD2 (6 bases). The V gene's germline CDR1 is MNHNS and CDR2 SASEGT. The CDR3 contains 14 residues. V lost 5 bases and J 3 bases, leaving 14 bases between the germline ends. Written as DNA, the CDR3 is TGTGCCAGCAGTAGGGCAGGACTAAACTACGAGCAGTACTTC. It is translated as CASSRAGLNYEQYF.